A selection of T cell receptor beta chains follows, all from one sample in a study of cytomegalovirus exposure and HLA in healthy donors. Sequencing was performed with immunoSEQ multiplex PCR; in TCRdb, only in-frame clones are kept and a portion is missing. The sample table includes about 67,000 clones. Sequenced input: PBMCs. The receptor set was obtained from a boy between 5 and 17 years old in good health and CMV-seronegative. CDR3s include the opening cysteine and the closing phenylalanine or tryptophan.

TRBJ2-2,TRBV9,CASSADWKGAPSGELFF
TRBJ1-2,TRBV19,CASSTGGDYGYTF
TRBJ1-1,TRBV5-4,CASSLGVEGARAFF
TRBJ2-6,TRBV5-1,CASSAGQGIPGANVLTF
TRBJ1-3,TRBV30,CGWSGGSGNTIYF
TRBJ2-3,TRBV5-1,CASSSQGGGYTDTQYF
TRBJ2-7,TRBV2,CASREDRDNWAYF
TRBJ2-3,TRBV13,CASSVNTGGYTDTQYF
TRBJ1-2,TRBV7-9,CASKAGLNYGYTF
TRBJ2-3,TRBV5-1,CASSRQGGTDTQYF
TRBJ2-3,TRBV19,CASSRAASGTDTQYF
TRBJ1-1,TRBV27,CASSSRQDTEAFF
TRBJ1-2,TRBV6-4,CASSDQGATGYTF
TRBJ2-3,TRBV5-1,CASRPRQSTDTQYF
TRBJ1-2,TRBV5-6,CASSPGLGYGYTF
TRBJ2-7,TRBV19,CASSGKGASYEQYF
TRBJ2-7,TRBV6-5,CASSYSSTGSGEQYF
TRBJ2-3,TRBV5-4,CASSPWTSGGGWEADTQYF
TRBJ1-3,TRBV6-4,CASSRDPGNTIYF
TRBJ1-1,TRBV5-1,CASSPGTVDMNTEAFF
TRBJ1-5,TRBV6-1,CASSEQQGRQPQHF
TRBJ2-7,TRBV30,CAWSGGVDRVDWEQYF
TRBJ2-5,TRBV6-5,CASRGYGGSYETQYF
TRBJ1-4,TRBV7-9,CASSPGPYNEKLFF
TRBJ2-2,TRBV9,CASSPPGETGELFF
TRBJ1-4,TRBV18,CASSTNRGDGEKLFF
TRBJ2-2,TRBV6-5,CASSYSGGGNGELFF
TRBJ1-5,TRBV6-4,CASSPGGGYQPQHF
TRBJ2-1,TRBV27,CASSLSPGYNEQFF
TRBJ2-7,TRBV9,CASSSSGTNYEQYF
TRBJ2-2,TRBV14,CASSRNRATGELFF
TRBJ1-1,TRBV7-2,CASSLAAWDRNTEAFF
TRBJ1-1,TRBV5-1,CASSQGAGGTEAFF
TRBJ1-1,TRBV25-1,CASSESQGARNTEAFF
TRBJ2-6,TRBV27,CASSLFPISGANVLTF
TRBJ1-5,TRBV2,CASSRQGASNQPQHF
TRBJ1-1,TRBV7-9,CASSPGQGRNTEAFF
TRBJ2-1,TRBV6-1,CASRPGSNEQFF
TRBJ2-2,TRBV10-3,CAIIGTTPNTGELFF
TRBJ2-6,TRBV10-1,CASSDGGSRGSGANVLTF
TRBJ1-5,TRBV28,CASSFGTGHQPQHF
TRBJ1-2,TRBV6-5,CASSYSGDGYTF
TRBJ2-3,TRBV7-2,CASSLDRYTDTQYF
TRBJ2-7,TRBV19,CASSIFAGGSYEQYF
TRBJ1-2,TRBV6-6,CASSRPGGIDGYTF
TRBJ1-2,TRBV19,CASSMGGPYGYTF
TRBJ2-5,TRBV19,CASSIVPEGSKKETQYF
TRBJ1-3,TRBV5-1,CASSLVQGSGNTIYF
.,TRBV5-1,CASSPRDSAYEQYF
TRBJ2-7,TRBV2,CASSLGYEQYF
TRBJ2-6,TRBV18,CASSPEISGANVLTF
TRBJ2-3,TRBV5-4,CASSLDRVSTDTQYF
TRBJ2-7,TRBV10-1,CASSESGTGGSYEQYF